The 32 T cell receptor beta chains below come from one sample, sequenced in a study of blood T cell repertoires in COVID-19 (dated by TCRdb to about 2020). The library was built by means of the immunoSEQ multiplex PCR assay. TCRdb retrieved this table from immuneACCESS and kept in-frame rearrangements only. Not all clones are present; in checked studies, unresolved V genes account for under half, and no reason is known for the remainder. In all, the sample holds 95,000 to 130,000 clones, and around nine tenths of those were seen once. The ten top clones hold roughly 2% of the sample. The sequencing sample was made of peripheral blood. These receptors all stem from a human donor with active COVID-19. The donor label of this sample is uncertain.

The chain has TRBV19 and TRBJ2-7; D possibly corresponds to TRBD2 (6 bases). The CDR3 has 15 residues. Between the trimmed V and J ends, which lost 3 bases and 2 bases, there was a span of 14 bases. Germline V lookup: CDR1 LNHDA, CDR2 SQIVND (reference sequence). The CDR3 DNA reads as TGTGCCAGTAGTATGGGAACAGGAGGGGCCTACGAGCAGTACTTC. This translates into CASSMGTGGAYEQYF.

Here the CDR3 DNA reads TGTGCCAGTCACACTAATAAAAGAGCCGTTCTCATGAACACTGAAGCTTTCTTT. Protein sequence: CASHTNKRAVLMNTEAFF. The genes are TRBV19 and TRBJ1-1, with unresolved D. The CDR3 spans 18 residues. CDR1 is LNHDA and CDR2 is SQIVND in the germline V gene (reference sequence). Trimming left V 8 bases short and J 0 bases short, with 25 bases between.

The sample holds one count of this clone. J is TRBJ2-3 and V is TRBV27, with D possibly being TRBD2 (6 bases). The CDR3 extends over 14 amino acids. The V end lost 4 bases, the J end lost 5 bases, and 13 bases lay between the germline ends. From germline, CDR1 is MNHEY and CDR2 SMNVEV (reference sequence). The CDR3 spells CASSSRGLLDTQYF. Here the CDR3 DNA reads TGTGCCAGCAGTTCTAGGGGACTTTTAGATACGCAGTATTTT.

This chain joins TRBV6-5 and TRBJ2-1; D may be TRBD1 (5 bases). CDR3 size: 16 residues. Germline V gene lookup returns CDR1 MNHEY and CDR2 SVGAGI. Trimming took 6 bases from V and 0 from J, leaving 15 bases between them. The CDR3 loop reads CASRYQQVSSYNEQFF. CDR3 sequence (DNA): TGTGCCAGCAGATACCAACAGGTGAGCTCCTACAATGAGCAGTTCTTC.

The chain couples TRBV7-9 to TRBJ2-1; D is possibly TRBD2 (5 bases). The CDR3 is 14 amino acids. V dropped 5 bases and J dropped 3 bases, with 11 bases sitting between them. Per the germline V gene, CDR1 is SEHNR and CDR2 is FQNEAQ (reference sequence). The CDR3 DNA reads as TGTGCCAGCAGCGACTACAGATTCTACAATGAGCAGTTCTTC. This encodes CASSDYRFYNEQFF.

The table lists this clone with a count of one. The chain uses TRBV7-9 and TRBJ2-1; 7 bases fit TRBD1. The germline CDR1 and CDR2 sequences are SEHNR and FQNEAQ (reference sequence). Trimming at V came to 5 bases and at J to 13 bases, leaving 5 bases not matched to a gene. The CDR3 loop spans 11 amino acids. The CDR3 sequence: CASSTTGEQFF. CDR3 sequence (DNA): TGTGCCAGCAGCACCACAGGGGAACAGTTCTTC. The whole variable domain, filled in from reference TRBV7-9 and TRBJ2-1, reads DTGVSQNPRHKITKRGQNVTFRCDPISEHNRLYWYRQTLGQGPEFLTYFQNEAQLEKSRLLSDRFSAERPKGSFSTLEIQRTEQGDSAMYLCASSTTGEQFFGPGTRLTVL.

This chain links TRBV11-3 with TRBJ2-1; 13 bases map to TRBD2. V was pared by 3 bases and J by 2 bases, with 7 bases of the junction left unmatched. This CDR3 has 18 amino acids. CDR1 is SGHNT, CDR2 YENEEA, per germline. For the CDR3, the DNA is TGTGCCAGCAGCTTGCTTGCACTAGCGGGGGGGCCCTACAATGAGCAGTTCTTC. The encoded protein is CASSLLALAGGPYNEQFF.

The chain uses TRBV7-9 and TRBJ1-5, with a weak D call TRBD1 (5 bases). V was clipped by 5 bases and J by 4 bases, with 9 bases between them. The length of the CDR3 is 13 residues. Per germline, CDR1 SEHNR and CDR2 FQNEAQ (reference sequence). In DNA, the CDR3 is TGTGCCAGCAGCCCTCAGGGAAATCAGCCCCAGCATTTT. Encoded protein: CASSPQGNQPQHF. Looking up the rest from reference TRBV7-9 and TRBJ1-5 gives the full variable domain: DTGVSQNPRHKITKRGQNVTFRCDPISEHNRLYWYRQTLGQGPEFLTYFQNEAQLEKSRLLSDRFSAERPKGSFSTLEIQRTEQGDSAMYLCASSPQGNQPQHFGDGTRLSIL.

This sequence joins TRBV4-3 and TRBJ1-2, with D perhaps TRBD1 (5 bases). With 0 bases removed from V and 8 bases from J, the gap between germline ends came to 7 bases. The CDR3 is 12 residues long. CDR1 is LGHNA and CDR2 is YSLEER in the germline V gene. CDR3 sequence (DNA): TGCGCCAGCAGCCAAGAGGGGCTAGGCTACACCTTC. The encoded protein is CASSQEGLGYTF.

CDR3 loop: CASVPGAYSNQPQHF. As DNA, the CDR3 is TGTGCCTCAGTTCCTGGAGCGTATAGCAATCAGCCCCAGCATTTT. The J gene is TRBJ1-5, the V gene TRBV28; D remains ambiguous. Looked up from germline, CDR1 is MDHEN and CDR2 is SYDVKM. The CDR3 spans 15 residues. Trimming removed 11 bases at V and 0 bases at J, with 17 bases between.

The rearrangement joins TRBV3-1 (or the pseudogene TRBV3-2) to TRBJ1-1; possibly TRBD1 for D (6 bases). Trimming removed 4 bases from V and 5 bases from J, with 14 bases in between. Germline CDR1 LGHDT, CDR2 YNNKEL (reference sequence). The CDR3 extends over 14 amino acids. This CDR3 reads CASSRPGVRTEAFF. DNA of the CDR3: TGTGCCAGCAGCCGACCAGGGGTTCGGACTGAAGCTTTCTTT.

This sequence joins TRBV15 and TRBJ2-7; the match to TRBD1 covers 7 bases. Germline values: CDR1 LNHNV, CDR2 YYDKDF (reference sequence). This CDR3 has 14 residues. V gave up 5 bases and J gave up 6 bases; unmatched junction bases: 10. This CDR3 is CATSVNRGTSEQYF. The CDR3 DNA reads as TGTGCCACCAGCGTTAACAGGGGAACCTCCGAGCAGTACTTC. Together with reference TRBV15 and TRBJ2-7, the CDR3 gives the full variable domain: DAMVIQNPRYQVTQFGKPVTLSCSQTLNHNVMYWYQQKSSQAPKLLFHYYDKDFNNEADTPDNFQSRRPNTSFCFLDIRSPGLGDTAMYLCATSVNRGTSEQYFGPGTRLTVT.

V and J are TRBV7-2 and TRBJ2-7, with D possibly being TRBD1 (6 bases). V was trimmed by 0 bases and J by 6 bases, leaving 12 bases between them. Germline values: CDR1 SGHTA, CDR2 FQGNSA. The CDR3 is 14 residues long. The CDR3 spells CASSLAWGQVEQYF. The DNA for the CDR3 is TGTGCCAGCAGCTTAGCGTGGGGGCAGGTCGAGCAGTACTTC.

The chain carries TRBV25-1 and TRBJ1-1; tentatively, D is TRBD1 (5 bases). Germline CDR1 reads MGHDK; CDR2 reads SYGVNS. The CDR3 length is 11 residues. V was pared by 8 bases and J by 10 bases, with 14 bases between. Written as DNA, the CDR3 is TGTGCCAGCGGGGGGGGTTTGGCAGCTTTCTTT. Its protein is CASGGGLAAFF. Supplemented by reference TRBV25-1 and TRBJ1-1, the full variable domain reads EADIYQTPRYLVIGTGKKITLECSQTMGHDKMYWYQQDPGMELHLIHYSYGVNSTEKGDLSSESTVSRIRTEHFPLTLESARPSHTSQYLCASGGGLAAFFGQGTRLTVV.

The CDR3: CASSYRNTGELFF. CDR3 DNA sequence: TGTGCCAGCTCGTACAGGAACACCGGGGAGCTGTTTTTT. The J gene is TRBJ2-2, the V gene TRBV18; no reliable D call. The germline gives CDR1 KGHSH, CDR2 LQKENI. Trimming removed 6 bases from V and 1 base from J, with 6 bases in between. This CDR3 is built from 13 residues.

This chain links TRBV25-1 with TRBJ1-2; D unresolved. This CDR3 comprises 15 residues. Germline V gene lookup returns CDR1 MGHDK and CDR2 SYGVNS. V gave up 3 bases and J gave up 8 bases, with 19 bases separating them. The DNA of the CDR3 is TGTGCCAGCAGTGATCCCCTCGGGGAGAGCGGGGGCTACACCTTC. Translation gives CASSDPLGESGGYTF.

The V and J genes are TRBV11-2 and TRBJ2-5, with TRBD2 as a possible D gene (6 bases). Trimming pared 5 bases from V and 9 bases from J, leaving 19 bases between. Germline V lookup: CDR1 SGHAT, CDR2 FQNNGV. The CDR3 has 14 amino acids. CDR3 in amino acids: CASSTPGLGGSQYF. The CDR3 coding sequence is TGTGCCAGCAGCACCCCGGGCCTGGGGGGTTCCCAGTACTTC. Together with reference TRBV11-2 and TRBJ2-5, the CDR3 gives the full variable domain: EAGVAQSPRYKIIEKRQSVAFWCNPISGHATLYWYQQILGQGPKLLIQFQNNGVVDDSQLPKDRFSAERLKGVDSTLKIQPAKLEDSAVYLCASSTPGLGGSQYFGPGTRLLVL.

This chain joins TRBV5-4 and TRBJ2-5, with D possibly matching TRBD2 (5 bases). This CDR3 is built from 13 residues. Trimming removed 3 bases from V and 5 bases from J, with 11 bases in between. The germline V gene has CDR1 SGHNT and CDR2 YYREEE (reference sequence). CDR3 loop: CASSSWTSETQYF. CDR3 in DNA: TGTGCCAGCAGCTCGTGGACTTCGGAGACCCAGTACTTC.

This chain links TRBV6-4 with TRBJ1-2, with 7 bases that match TRBD1. CDR3 length: 15 residues. Germline CDR1 reads MRHNA; CDR2 reads SNTAGT. The V segment lost 5 bases and the J segment 2 bases; nucleotides outside the gene matches: 8. The CDR3 here is CASSFRGQSNYGYTF. The CDR3 bases are TGTGCCAGCAGTTTTAGGGGACAGTCCAACTATGGCTACACCTTC.

The chain couples TRBV5-5 to TRBJ1-2; weak D call: TRBD1 (6 bases). The ends were cut back, 4 bases at V and 3 bases at J, with 19 bases in the middle. Germline CDR1 and CDR2: SGHKS and YYEKEE (reference sequence). The CDR3 is 16 residues long. In DNA form, the CDR3 reads TGTGCCAGCAGCCCCGACCCGTTTCAGGGGTACTATGGCTACACCTTC. It specifies CASSPDPFQGYYGYTF.

This rearrangement joins TRBV7-9 to TRBJ1-1; TRBD1 matches 9 bases. This CDR3 has 13 amino acids. Germline values: CDR1 SEHNR, CDR2 FQNEAQ (reference sequence). V shed 3 bases and J 8 bases; nucleotides not matched to a gene: 4. The CDR3 nucleotides are TGTGCCAGCAGCTTCGGGACAGGGTTGGAAGCTTTCTTT. Protein sequence: CASSFGTGLEAFF.

The chain recombines TRBV27 with TRBJ2-2; tentatively, D is TRBD2 (5 bases). V lost 7 bases and J 5 bases, leaving 14 bases between the germline ends. Germline V CDR1 and CDR2: MNHEY, SMNVEV (reference sequence). CDR3 length: 14 amino acids. Written as DNA, the CDR3 is TGTGCCAGCAAATACTCTTCGGGGACCGGGGAGCTGTTTTTT. Its protein is CASKYSSGTGELFF.

The chain couples TRBV7-8 to TRBJ1-1, with D maybe TRBD1 (5 bases). The CDR3 length is 17 residues. Germline V lookup: CDR1 SGHVS, CDR2 FQNEAQ. Trimming pared 4 bases from V and 0 bases from J, leaving 18 bases between. The CDR3 region is CASSSNWGLGMNTEAFF. The CDR3 DNA sequence: TGTGCCAGCAGCTCCAATTGGGGCCTTGGGATGAACACTGAAGCTTTCTTT.

This chain links TRBV5-1 with TRBJ2-2; D gene unclear. The CDR3 is 14 residues long. Germline CDR1 is SGHRS and CDR2 is YFSETQ. Trimming cost V 0 bases and J 4 bases, with 7 bases left between them. The CDR3: CASSLGQITGELFF. The CDR3 region has the DNA TGCGCCAGCAGCTTGGGTCAGATCACCGGGGAGCTGTTTTTT.

The chain recombines TRBV30 with TRBJ1-2; 8 positions match TRBD1. The germline V gene encodes CDR1 GTSNPN and CDR2 SVGIG (reference sequence). V trimming: 4 bases; J trimming: 5 bases; junction bases outside the gene matches: 3. The CDR3 is made up of 12 amino acids. The chain's CDR3 is CAWTGGGYGYTF. CDR3 nucleotides: TGTGCCTGGACAGGGGGCGGGTATGGCTACACCTTC.

This chain uses TRBV6-2 or TRBV6-3 with TRBJ2-7; 12 bases match TRBD2. The V and J ends lost 0 bases and 6 bases, in that order; junction bases with no gene match: 18. This CDR3 is 20 amino acids long. Per germline, CDR1 MNHEY and CDR2 SVGEGT. CDR3 nucleotides: TGTGCCAGCAGTTACTCCCCTGGACTTCCTAGCGGGGGGGCCTTCTCCGAGCAGTACTTC. It codes for CASSYSPGLPSGGAFSEQYF.

J is TRBJ1-1 and V is TRBV9; the D gene is possibly TRBD1 (6 bases). CDR3 length: 14 amino acids. Germline assignment: CDR1 SGDLS and CDR2 YYNGEE. Between the trimmed V and J ends, which lost 3 bases and 4 bases, there was a span of 13 bases. CDR3 bases: TGTGCCAGCAGCGAACAGGGATATGGCACTGAAGCTTTCTTT. Protein product: CASSEQGYGTEAFF.

The V call is TRBV5-4, the J call TRBJ2-5, with a possible D match to TRBD1 (7 bases). V was clipped by 4 bases and J by 5 bases, with 30 bases between them. The CDR3 sequence is 19 residues long. The germline CDR1 and CDR2 sequences are SGHNT and YYREEE (reference sequence). The CDR3 DNA reads TGTGCCAGCAGCCCCGGGGATGGGGCAGGGGGGCCTGGGACGGAGACCCAGTACTTC. Amino acid sequence: CASSPGDGAGGPGTETQYF.

The rearrangement links TRBV7-2 to TRBJ1-3; D unclear. This CDR3 region has 14 residues. The V end was cut by 4 bases, the J end by 2 bases, with 9 bases between. Germline-derived CDR1 and CDR2 are SGHTA and FQGNSA. The CDR3 sequence: CASSSQVAGNTIYF. CDR3 coding DNA: TGTGCCAGCAGCTCCCAGGTGGCTGGAAACACCATATATTTT.

Only one count was recorded for this clone. The rearrangement links TRBV5-4 to TRBJ1-1, with D maybe TRBD1 (6 bases). This CDR3 is built from 15 residues. Trimming shortened V by 0 bases and J by 3 bases, and 12 bases separated the two germline ends. CDR1 is SGHNT, CDR2 YYREEE, per germline (reference sequence). The CDR3 DNA follows: TGTGCCAGCAGCTTGGGGAACAGGGTGGACACTGAAGCTTTCTTT. Its translation is CASSLGNRVDTEAFF.

The J gene is TRBJ2-7, the V gene TRBV7-2; D is possibly TRBD2 (5 bases). This CDR3 region has 18 residues. Per germline, CDR1 SGHTA and CDR2 FQGNSA. V was pared by 4 bases and J by 0 bases, with 22 bases between. CDR3: CASSSNSPVSAISYEQYF. CDR3 nucleotides: TGTGCCAGCAGCTCCAACTCACCCGTTAGCGCCATCTCCTACGAGCAGTACTTC.

CDR3 protein: CASSQFVRLRGTEAFF. As DNA, the CDR3 is TGCGCCAGCAGCCAATTTGTAAGACTTCGGGGCACTGAAGCTTTCTTT. The chain recombines TRBV4-3 with TRBJ1-1; no firm D call. The CDR3 contains 16 residues. The V end lost 2 bases, the J end lost 4 bases, and 17 bases lay between the germline ends. Germline values: CDR1 LGHNA, CDR2 YSLEER.